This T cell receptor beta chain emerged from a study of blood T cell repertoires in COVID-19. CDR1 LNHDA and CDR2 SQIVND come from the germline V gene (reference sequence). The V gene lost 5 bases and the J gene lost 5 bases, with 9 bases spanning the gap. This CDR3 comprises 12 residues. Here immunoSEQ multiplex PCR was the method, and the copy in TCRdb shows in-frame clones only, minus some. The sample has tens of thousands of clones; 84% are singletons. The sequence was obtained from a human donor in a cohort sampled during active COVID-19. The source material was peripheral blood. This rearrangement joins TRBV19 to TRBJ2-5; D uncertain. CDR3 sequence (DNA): TGTGCCAGTAGTTTCCCACGGGAGACCCAGTACTTC. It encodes CASSFPRETQYF.